This T cell receptor beta chain was observed in a study of blood T cell repertoires in COVID-19. Study-wide context: Samples representing acute and convalescent COVID-19 were sourced from the United States, Italy and Spain. From T cells, B-cell-depleted T cells, or PBMCs came the material, which was cDNA or gDNA.

In the study's own analysis: By means of reference gene primer amplification, nucleated cell counts were estimated. Clones were sequenced by immunoSEQ multiplex PCR, and TCRdb holds only the in-frame ones, with some missing. V, J and clone size were drawn from that table, and D and trimming were deduced from the DNA. The repertoire holds fewer than 250,000 clones, with about 83% as singletons. The clonotype originates from a man in his forties or fifties with acute or convalescent COVID-19. The material sequenced was peripheral blood.

The DNA of the CDR3 is TGTGCCAGCAGCGTAGTTAAGGGGGCAGGAAACACTGAAGCTTTCTTT. Encoded protein: CASSVVKGAGNTEAFF. The chain employs TRBV9 and TRBJ1-1; 7 positions agree with TRBD1. Germline V gives CDR1 SGDLS, CDR2 YYNGEE. Trimming took 0 bases from V and 2 from J; bases not matched to a gene: 7. CDR3 size: 16 residues.